One sample yielded the 27 T cell receptor beta chains listed below, sequenced in a study of control samples from healthy donors and cancer patients (TCRdb year 2020). The protocol used for the library was the immunoSEQ multiplex PCR assay. TCRdb re-hosts the immuneACCESS table, in-frame sequences only. Its copies lack some clones; in the studies checked, an unresolved V gene accounts for under half of them, and the cause for the rest is not known. The sample records 150,000 to 200,000 clones, approximately 92% of which are singletons. The ten largest account for more than 1.1% of the sample. The sequenced sample was blood. Receptor source: a man younger than 30 in good health.

CDR3 protein: CASSLMAFPFEDTQYF. The CDR3 coding sequence is TGTGCCAGCAGCTTAATGGCATTCCCCTTCGAAGATACGCAGTATTTT. The chain couples TRBV7-9 to TRBJ2-3; D call uncertain. Looked up from germline, CDR1 is SEHNR and CDR2 is FQNEAQ (reference sequence). V was trimmed by 2 bases and J by 5 bases, leaving 17 bases between them. The CDR3 is 16 amino acids.

This chain uses TRBV3-1 (or the pseudogene TRBV3-2) with TRBJ1-6, with D hard to call. The CDR3 totals 13 residues. V was pared by 2 bases and J by 7 bases, with 6 bases between. The V gene's germline CDR1 is LGHDT and CDR2 YNNKEL (reference sequence). The CDR3 sequence: CASSQTGNSPLHF. The CDR3 region has the DNA TGTGCCAGCAGCCAAACGGGGAATTCACCCCTCCACTTT.

This sequence joins TRBV7-2 and TRBJ2-2; D may be TRBD1 or TRBD2 (5 bases each). V lost 0 bases, J lost 1 base, and 6 bases lay in between. Germline V gives CDR1 SGHTA, CDR2 FQGNSA. This CDR3 comprises 15 residues. The CDR3 DNA follows: TGTGCCAGCAGCTTAGCGGGGGTGAACACCGGGGAGCTGTTTTTT. It translates to CASSLAGVNTGELFF.

This clone was counted between two and nine times. This chain links TRBV5-1 with TRBJ2-2; 7 bases line up with TRBD2. CDR1 and CDR2 from the germline V gene are SGHRS and YFSETQ. The CDR3 is 14 amino acids. The V and J ends lost 6 bases and 3 bases, in that order; junction bases with no gene match: 5. As DNA, the CDR3 is TGCGCCAGCAAGCAGCGGGGCGACACCGGGGAGCTGTTTTTT. It yields the protein CASKQRGDTGELFF.

V and J are TRBV19 and TRBJ1-1; D uncertain. This CDR3 contains 13 residues. V dropped 7 bases and J dropped 4 bases, with 13 bases sitting between them. Germline V gives CDR1 LNHDA, CDR2 SQIVND (reference sequence). CDR3 in amino acids: CASIRTGGTEAFF. CDR3 nucleotides: TGTGCCAGTATCAGGACGGGAGGCACTGAAGCTTTCTTT.

The chain is built from TRBV6-5 and TRBJ2-1, with 7 bases aligning to TRBD1. CDR3 length: 13 residues. Germline CDR1 reads MNHEY; CDR2 reads SVGAGI. The V gene end was trimmed by 6 bases and the J gene end by 9 bases; junction bases not matched to a gene: 8. The CDR3 loop is CASRSTGYGEQFF. The DNA of the CDR3 is TGTGCCAGCAGGTCGACAGGGTATGGTGAGCAGTTCTTC.

This chain links TRBV19 with TRBJ2-7, with D possibly matching TRBD1 (6 bases). The V end was cut by 7 bases, the J end by 1 base, with 11 bases between. CDR1 is LNHDA and CDR2 is SQIVND in the germline V gene (reference sequence). The CDR3 sequence is 13 residues long. The CDR3 loop is CASIGRGSYEQYF. The CDR3 nucleotides read TGTGCCAGTATTGGCAGGGGATCCTACGAGCAGTACTTC.

The chain has TRBV2 and TRBJ1-6; no definite D call. Germline assignment: CDR1 SNHLY and CDR2 FYNNEI. V lost 6 bases and J lost 2, with 8 bases in between. This CDR3 has 14 residues. In nucleotides, the CDR3 is TGTGCCAGCAGACGGGTCACCTATAATTCACCCCTCCACTTT. This codes for CASRRVTYNSPLHF.

J is TRBJ1-6 and V is TRBV30; D remains unclear. Trimming took 7 bases from V and 7 from J, leaving 17 bases between them. The CDR3 has 14 amino acids. Per germline, CDR1 GTSNPN and CDR2 SVGIG (reference sequence). The CDR3 nucleotides read TGTGCCTCAGAAATGCGGGCAGTCAATTCACCCCTCCACTTT. Its protein product is CASEMRAVNSPLHF.

This chain links TRBV11-1 with TRBJ2-7, with D perhaps TRBD1 (5 bases). Germline lookup yields CDR1 SGHAT and CDR2 FQDESV (reference sequence). The CDR3 has 13 residues. V was trimmed by 3 bases and J by 5 bases, leaving 11 bases between them. The CDR3 region is CASSFKSGNEQYF. DNA for the CDR3: TGTGCCAGCAGCTTTAAGTCAGGGAACGAGCAGTACTTC.

V gene TRBV5-1 combines with J gene TRBJ1-4; D is possibly TRBD1 (5 bases). Trimming cost V 0 bases and J 4 bases, with 7 bases left between them. Per germline, CDR1 SGHRS and CDR2 YFSETQ. The CDR3 has 14 amino acids. CDR3 in amino acids: CASSLGQSNEKLFF. CDR3 sequence (DNA): TGCGCCAGCAGCTTGGGACAGAGTAATGAAAAACTGTTTTTT.

The chain couples TRBV7-6 to TRBJ2-1; D uncertain. This CDR3 has 13 amino acids. Germline lookup yields CDR1 SGHVS and CDR2 FNYEAQ. Trimming took off 4 bases at V and 9 bases at J, with 13 bases between the two ends. CDR3 protein: CASSSVLQSEQFF. The CDR3 DNA reads as TGTGCCAGCAGCTCCGTCCTCCAGAGTGAGCAGTTCTTC.

V gene TRBV6-6 combines with J gene TRBJ1-5; the match to TRBD1 covers 9 bases. This CDR3 region has 16 residues. V lost 6 bases, J lost 1 base, and 7 bases stayed unmatched. In germline, CDR1 is MNHNY, CDR2 SVGAGI (reference sequence). The CDR3 spells CASRLTGGVSNQPQHF. CDR3 sequence (DNA): TGTGCCAGCAGACTAACAGGGGGCGTAAGCAATCAGCCCCAGCATTTT.

The chain carries TRBV2 and TRBJ2-7; D unclear. Germline-derived CDR1 and CDR2 are SNHLY and FYNNEI. Deletions cut 6 bases from V and 4 bases from J, with 4 bases between. The CDR3 extends over 10 amino acids. The CDR3 here is CASRVYEQYF. CDR3 DNA sequence: TGTGCCAGCAGGGTTTACGAGCAGTACTTC.

This chain connects TRBV13 to TRBJ1-3, with D uncertain. Trimming cost V 0 bases and J 4 bases, with 4 bases left between them. Germline loops: CDR1 PRHDT, CDR2 FYEKMQ (reference sequence). The CDR3 consists of 13 residues. CDR3 nucleotides: TGTGCCAGCAGCTTAGGCCTCGGAAACACCATATATTTT. It yields the protein CASSLGLGNTIYF.

The chain couples TRBV6-6 to TRBJ1-2; 10 nucleotides agree with TRBD1. V lost 4 bases to trimming and J lost 7 bases; unmatched junction nucleotides: 12. CDR1 MNHNY and CDR2 SVGAGI come from the germline V gene (reference sequence). The CDR3 has 16 residues. The CDR3 nucleotides are TGTGCCAGCAGTTCACCGGGACAGGGGACGGCGGCTGGCTACACCTTC. Protein product: CASSSPGQGTAAGYTF.

The chain's CDR3 is CSVPRGGFSYNEQFF. As DNA, the CDR3 is TGCAGCGTTCCTAGGGGTGGGTTCTCCTACAATGAGCAGTTCTTC. J is TRBJ2-1 and V is TRBV29-1, with a tentative D call TRBD1 (5 bases). This CDR3 is 15 amino acids long. In germline, CDR1 is SQVTM, CDR2 ANQGSEA. The V end lost 5 bases, the J end lost 0 bases, and 14 bases lay between the germline ends.

The rearrangement uses TRBV5-1 and TRBJ2-6, with D unclear. CDR3 length: 17 amino acids. Per the germline V gene, CDR1 is SGHRS and CDR2 is YFSETQ. Trimming cost V 0 bases and J 0 bases, with 10 bases left between them. The CDR3 is CASSLADKNSGANVLTF. CDR3 nucleotide sequence: TGCGCCAGCAGCTTGGCGGATAAGAACTCTGGGGCCAACGTCCTGACTTTC.

This chain joins TRBV18 and TRBJ2-2, with unresolved D. The CDR3 has 14 residues. V was cut by 6 bases and J by 3 bases, with 11 bases left in between. Germline CDR1 KGHSH, CDR2 LQKENI. CDR3 bases: TGTGCCAGCTCCCCGGAGTCATACACCGGGGAGCTGTTTTTT. Amino acids: CASSPESYTGELFF.

The rearrangement uses TRBV24-1 and TRBJ2-7, with D possibly matching TRBD1 (6 bases). Germline loops: CDR1 KGHDR, CDR2 SFDVKD. Between the trimmed V and J ends, which lost 10 bases and 3 bases, there was a span of 15 bases. This CDR3 is 13 amino acids long. The CDR3 loop is CATSGSGDYEQYF. CDR3 sequence (DNA): TGTGCCACGTCAGGTTCAGGGGACTACGAGCAGTACTTC.

For the CDR3, the DNA is TGTGCCAGCAGCTTTACACAGCGTTCTTCACCCCTCCACTTT. Encoded protein: CASSFTQRSSPLHF. V usage is TRBV5-6 and J usage is TRBJ1-6; D is unclear. V gave up 2 bases and J gave up 9 bases, with 12 bases separating them. Per germline, CDR1 SGHDT and CDR2 YYEEEE. The CDR3 is 14 residues long.

This rearrangement joins TRBV30 to TRBJ1-1; no reliable D call. Germline V gene sequence: CDR1 GTSNPN, CDR2 SVGIG (reference sequence). Trimming removed 4 bases at V and 0 bases at J, with 12 bases between. This CDR3 is built from 14 residues. The CDR3 DNA reads as TGTGCCTGGACTCGCCTCACAGTGAACACTGAAGCTTTCTTT. This codes for CAWTRLTVNTEAFF.

This clone was picked up a small number of times. This rearrangement joins TRBV6-5 to TRBJ1-2, with D tentatively TRBD1 (6 bases). V was pared by 6 bases and J by 8 bases, with 19 bases between. Germline CDR1 reads MNHEY; CDR2 reads SVGAGI. The CDR3 has 14 amino acids. Here the CDR3 reads CASSGTGLLGGYTF. Written as DNA, the CDR3 is TGTGCCAGCAGCGGCACAGGGCTGTTGGGGGGCTACACCTTC.

This chain connects TRBV2 to TRBJ1-1, with 9 bases that match TRBD1. Per germline, CDR1 SNHLY and CDR2 FYNNEI. The CDR3 runs to 14 residues. V shed 5 bases and J 4 bases; nucleotides not matched to a gene: 5. CDR3: CASSSMTGGTEAFF. The CDR3 DNA reads as TGTGCCAGCAGTTCTATGACAGGGGGCACTGAAGCTTTCTTT.

The chain carries TRBV6-5 and TRBJ2-7; D is perhaps TRBD1 (6 bases). The CDR3 runs 14 residues. V shed 6 bases and J shed 0 bases, with 12 bases lying between them. CDR1 MNHEY and CDR2 SVGAGI come from the germline V gene. The CDR3 region is CASRSDRLSYEQYF. The CDR3 coding sequence is TGTGCCAGCAGATCGGACAGACTCTCCTACGAGCAGTACTTC.

V and J are TRBV30 and TRBJ1-1; 11 bases agree with TRBD1. The CDR3 totals 14 residues. Per germline, CDR1 GTSNPN and CDR2 SVGIG (reference sequence). J was trimmed by 4 bases and V by 3 bases; bases with no gene match: 4. The CDR3 DNA is TGTGCCTGGAGACCCGGGACAGGGGGCACTGAAGCTTTCTTT. It specifies CAWRPGTGGTEAFF.

This clone is a singleton in its sample. This sequence joins TRBV19 and TRBJ2-7, with a possible D match to TRBD2 (5 bases). The V gene's germline CDR1 is LNHDA and CDR2 SQIVND (reference sequence). The CDR3 consists of 13 residues. The V and J ends lost 9 bases and 4 bases respectively, with 16 bases between them. This CDR3 is CARKLTRGYEQYF. DNA for the CDR3: TGTGCCAGAAAACTAACACGGGGATACGAGCAGTACTTC.